What follows is one T cell receptor (beta chain) and its context. In the original processing: For nucleated cells, counts were estimated from reference gene primer amplification. This table comes from immunoSEQ multiplex PCR, and its TCRdb copy is limited to in-frame clones, with some not included. V and J calls and clone size are those listed in that table; D and trimming were worked out from the DNA. The table shows 90,000 to 120,000 clones, with around four fifths occurring only once. V lost 2 bases to trimming and J lost 7 bases; unmatched junction nucleotides: 6. CDR3 size: 14 residues. Germline lookup yields CDR1 SGHRS and CDR2 YFSETQ. The sample is drawn from a study of blood T cell repertoires in COVID-19. Across the study: Acute and convalescent COVID-19 samples came from the United States, Italy and Spain. T cells, B-cell-depleted T cells, or PBMCs supplied cDNA or gDNA.

The material sequenced was peripheral blood. The receptor was isolated from a man aged 65-85 years with acute or convalescent COVID-19. This chain joins TRBV5-1 and TRBJ1-1; TRBD1 matches 9 bases. The CDR3 here is CASSLQGAQVEAFF. The CDR3, as DNA: TGCGCCAGCAGCTTACAGGGGGCGCAGGTTGAAGCTTTCTTT.